These 13 T cell receptor beta chains were sequenced from one sample in a study of T-cell memory formation after mild COVID-19. Using its own MiXCR run on the 5' RACE reads, TCRdb lists one record per CDR3 protein. The sample holds 410,000 or so distinct CDR3 sequences; 20% to 30% are singletons and the top ten take about an eighth. The specimen sequenced was PBMCs or a T cell subset sorted from them (not recorded which). Every receptor here comes from an adult woman who had mild COVID-19 (a few samples of this study predate the infection). Cell type and time point are not known.

The rearrangement joins TRBV3-1 to TRBJ2-2, with D uncertain. The CDR3 contains 14 residues. Germline V gene data show CDR1 as LGHDT and CDR2 as YNNKEL (reference sequence). Trimming shortened V by 0 bases and J by 4 bases, and 6 bases separated the two germline ends. The CDR3 here is CASSQDGATGELFF. The CDR3 DNA reads TGTGCCAGCAGCCAAGATGGCGCCACCGGGGAGCTGTTTTTT.

This clonotype was seen only a few times. The rearrangement joins TRBV12-3 or TRBV12-4 to TRBJ2-2; D is uncertain. The ends were cut back, 3 bases at V and 0 bases at J, with 8 bases in the middle. CDR3 length: 15 residues. CDR3 protein: CASSLVRANTGELFF. The CDR3, as DNA: TGTGCCAGCAGTTTGGTCCGGGCGAACACCGGGGAGCTGTTTTTT.

The chain recombines TRBV4-2 with TRBJ2-7; 10 nucleotides match TRBD2. Germline assignment: CDR1 LGHNA and CDR2 YNFKEQ. The CDR3 is 16 amino acids. V gave up 2 bases and J gave up 5 bases; unmatched junction bases: 9. For the CDR3, the DNA is TGTGCCAGCAGCCAAACCGGACCCGGGACTAGCGACGAGCAGTACTTC. It codes for CASSQTGPGTSDEQYF.

The chain uses TRBV12-3 or TRBV12-4 and TRBJ1-2; 11 bases fit TRBD1. With V trimmed by 10 bases and J by 8 bases, 6 bases remained unmatched. The CDR3 extends over 12 amino acids. CDR3 in amino acids: CATDRGLGGYTF. Written as DNA, the CDR3 is TGTGCCACGGACAGGGGGCTAGGAGGCTACACCTTC.

J is TRBJ2-5 and V is TRBV3-1, with 8 bases that match TRBD2. Per the germline V gene, CDR1 is LGHDT and CDR2 is YNNKEL (reference sequence). Trimming at V came to 8 bases and at J to 2 bases, leaving 7 bases not matched to a gene. The CDR3 totals 14 residues. As DNA, the CDR3 is TGTGCCAGCCTCCGTTCGGGGGGGCAAGAGACCCAGTACTTC. Its protein product is CASLRSGGQETQYF.

This clonotype was seen only a few times. The J gene is TRBJ2-3, the V gene TRBV18; D might be TRBD1 (5 bases). The germline V gene has CDR1 KGHSH and CDR2 LQKENI. The CDR3 length is 17 residues. V lost 4 bases and J 0 bases, leaving 17 bases between the germline ends. For the CDR3, the DNA is TGTGCCAGCTCACTCGGTCCGTCGACAGCTAGCACAGATACGCAGTATTTT. Amino acids: CASSLGPSTASTDTQYF.

This clonotype has more than one count but fewer than ten. The chain couples TRBV29-1 to TRBJ1-5; D remains unclear. Germline V gives CDR1 SQVTM, CDR2 ANQGSEA. The germline V and J ends were trimmed by 5 bases and 1 base, with 9 bases remaining between them. The CDR3 is 13 amino acids. CDR3 nucleotides: TGCAGCGTTCTTCAGGACAGCAATCAGCCCCAGCATTTT. Amino acid sequence: CSVLQDSNQPQHF. Combining the CDR3 with reference TRBV29-1 and TRBJ1-5 gives the whole variable domain SAVISQKPSRDICQRGTSLTIQCQVDSQVTMMFWYRQQPGQSLTLIATANQGSEATYESGFVIDKFPISRPNLTFSTLTVSNMSPEDSSIYLCSVLQDSNQPQHFGDGTRLSIL.

V usage is TRBV12-3 or TRBV12-4 and J usage is TRBJ2-1; D perhaps matches TRBD2 (6 bases). V lost 5 bases, J lost 5 bases, and 16 bases lay in between. The CDR3 length is 15 residues. CDR3 bases: TGTGCCAGCAGTCCCTTGCTGGGGAGGAACAATGAGCAGTTCTTC. Protein sequence: CASSPLLGRNNEQFF.

The gene calls are TRBV6-5 and TRBJ2-3, with TRBD1 as a possible D gene (6 bases). The V end lost 3 bases, the J end lost 6 bases, and 13 bases lay between the germline ends. In germline, CDR1 is MNHEY, CDR2 SVGAGI. The CDR3 has 14 residues. The CDR3 here is CASSYTGNPDTQYF. CDR3 coding DNA: TGTGCCAGCAGTTATACAGGGAATCCGGATACGCAGTATTTT.

This chain uses TRBV11-2 with TRBJ2-5; 7 positions match TRBD1. The germline gives CDR1 SGHAT, CDR2 FQNNGV. V trimming: 0 bases; J trimming: 4 bases; junction bases outside the gene matches: 8. The CDR3 is 16 amino acids. The CDR3: CASSLDVHQGVETQYF. CDR3 coding DNA: TGTGCCAGCAGCTTAGATGTTCACCAGGGGGTAGAGACCCAGTACTTC.

This clonotype was detected a few times. The rearrangement joins TRBV5-1 to TRBJ2-5; TRBD1 is a possible D gene (6 bases). Germline V gene lookup returns CDR1 SGHRS and CDR2 YFSETQ. The CDR3 has 13 amino acids. Trimming shortened V by 2 bases and J by 3 bases, and 8 bases separated the two germline ends. The CDR3 region is CASSFRTEETQYF. DNA of the CDR3: TGCGCCAGCAGCTTCCGGACAGAAGAGACCCAGTACTTC.

This clonotype was picked up a small number of times. The chain joins TRBV24-1 to TRBJ2-3; the match to TRBD2 covers 7 bases. The CDR3 extends over 15 amino acids. The J segment lost 7 bases and the V segment lost 0 bases, leaving 6 bases of the junction unmatched. The germline CDR1 and CDR2 sequences are KGHDR and SFDVKD. The CDR3 DNA reads TGTGCCACCAGTGATTTGGGGACGGGGGGTTATACGCAGTATTTT. It codes for CATSDLGTGGYTQYF.

The rearrangement links TRBV7-9 to TRBJ2-1, with TRBD2 identical over 8 bases. Germline V lookup: CDR1 SEHNR, CDR2 FQNEAQ (reference sequence). This CDR3 spans 16 amino acids. The trim removed 2 bases at V and 1 base at J, leaving 4 bases unmatched. DNA of the CDR3: TGTGCCAGCAGCTTATCTAGCGGGTTTTCCTACAATGAGCAGTTCTTC. Its protein product is CASSLSSGFSYNEQFF.